Sequencing of this TCR beta chain was carried out in a study of OX40 agonist ivuxolimab in advanced cancers. About the research overall: Dose-escalation patients' cancers were hepatocellular carcinoma, melanoma, renal cell or head and neck cancer. Mean age around 64 years, range roughly 23 to 79; roughly 82% male. Study results and caveats: Partial responders at 0.1-3.0 mg/kg had among the lowest clonal expansion.

Regarding this clone: Antigen unknown.

The V and J ends lost 1 base and 1 base respectively, with 20 bases between them. The CDR3 is 19 residues long. Germline V gene data show CDR1 as GTSNPN and CDR2 as SVGIG (reference sequence). Data came from immunoSEQ multiplex PCR; TCRdb stores just in-frame clones and leaves some out. The data show around 76,000 clones, 70% to 90% seen once. Sequenced here: CD4+ or CD8+ T cells sorted from blood, sampled in a trial of the OX40 agonist ivuxolimab. The genes are TRBV30 and TRBJ2-6; D perhaps matches TRBD1 (5 bases). The source is an adult with an advanced solid tumor such as melanoma, head and neck, liver or kidney cancer. This CDR3 is CAWSADKGKIFSGANVLTF. The CDR3 bases are TGTGCCTGGAGTGCTGACAAGGGGAAAATCTTTTCTGGGGCCAACGTCCTGACTTTC.